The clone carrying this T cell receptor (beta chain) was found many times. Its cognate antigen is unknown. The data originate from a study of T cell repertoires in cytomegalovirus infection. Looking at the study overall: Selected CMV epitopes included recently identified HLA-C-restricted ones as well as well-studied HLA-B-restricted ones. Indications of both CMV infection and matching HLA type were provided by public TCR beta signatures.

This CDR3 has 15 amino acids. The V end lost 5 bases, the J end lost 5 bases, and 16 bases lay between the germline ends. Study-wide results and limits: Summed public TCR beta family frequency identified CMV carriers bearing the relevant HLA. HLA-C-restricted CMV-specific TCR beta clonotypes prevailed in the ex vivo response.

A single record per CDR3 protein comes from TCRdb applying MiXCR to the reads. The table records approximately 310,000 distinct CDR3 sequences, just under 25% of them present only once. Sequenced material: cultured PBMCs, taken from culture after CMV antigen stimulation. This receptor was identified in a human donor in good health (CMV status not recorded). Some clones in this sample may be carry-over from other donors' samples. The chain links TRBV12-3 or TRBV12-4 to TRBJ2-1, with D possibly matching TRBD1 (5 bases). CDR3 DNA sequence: TGTGCCAGCAGTCCTGGGGCTAGTCATCACAATGAGCAGTTCTTC. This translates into CASSPGASHHNEQFF.